Presented here are 7 T cell receptor beta chains from one specimen sequenced in a study of response to subunit inactivated influenza vaccine. TCRdb processed the RT-PCR reads anew with MiXCR; each CDR3 protein has one entry. This sample has 550,000 to 600,000 distinct CDR3 sequences, with 10% to 15% found just once. The specimen was PBMCs from blood, collected on the day of vaccination. The receptor source for this set is a man between 50 and 59 years old who received an inactivated influenza vaccine.

The chain joins TRBV7-2 to TRBJ2-3; D is uncertain. Germline V gene sequence: CDR1 SGHTA, CDR2 FQGNSA. This CDR3 spans 12 amino acids. The V end was cut by 5 bases, the J end by 6 bases, with 9 bases between. DNA of the CDR3: TGTGCCAGCAGCAGAAGCCTGGATACGCAGTATTTT. Translating gives CASSRSLDTQYF. Using reference TRBV7-2 and TRBJ2-3 for the parts outside the CDR3, the full variable domain is GAGVSQSPSNKVTEKGKDVELRCDPISGHTALYWYRQSLGQGLEFLIYFQGNSAPDKSGLPSDRFSAERTGGSVSTLTIQRTQQEDSAVYLCASSRSLDTQYFGPGTRLTVL.

This clonotype was observed a few times. V usage is TRBV5-1 and J usage is TRBJ2-5; 8 nucleotides line up with TRBD1. V shed 4 bases, J shed 3 bases, and the junction held 5 bases outside the gene matches. The CDR3 is 14 residues long. Per germline, CDR1 SGHRS and CDR2 YFSETQ. CDR3 in DNA: TGCGCCAGCAGCGTGGGGACAGGCGAAGAGACCCAGTACTTC. Translating it yields CASSVGTGEETQYF.

This clonotype was seen more than once but under ten times. This chain joins TRBV29-1 and TRBJ2-1; D possibly matches TRBD1 or TRBD2 (5 bases each). This CDR3 comprises 16 residues. CDR1 SQVTM and CDR2 ANQGSEA come from the germline V gene. The V end lost 6 bases, the J end lost 7 bases, and 25 bases lay between the germline ends. The CDR3 DNA reads as TGCAGCGTCCCCGCCTTAAGCCGGGGCCGACGGAATGAGCAGTTCTTC. This sequence encodes CSVPALSRGRRNEQFF.

The chain carries TRBV14 and TRBJ2-4; 12 bases map to TRBD1. V gave up 4 bases and J gave up 7 bases; unmatched junction bases: 8. The length of the CDR3 is 16 residues. Germline V gene sequence: CDR1 SGHDN, CDR2 FVKESK. This CDR3 reads CASSPLGQGALNIQYF. The CDR3 nucleotides are TGTGCCAGCAGCCCCTTGGGACAGGGGGCGCTTAACATTCAGTACTTC.

The chain couples TRBV28 to TRBJ2-7, with D unclear. CDR3 length: 14 residues. In germline, CDR1 is MDHEN, CDR2 SYDVKM. V was cut by 5 bases and J by 4 bases, with 15 bases left in between. CDR3: CASSPLARIYEQYF. CDR3 bases: TGTGCCAGCAGTCCCCTTGCCCGGATATACGAGCAGTACTTC.

This clonotype was seen only a few times. The V gene is TRBV21-1, the J gene TRBJ1-2; the listed D gene, TRBD1, was not tested against the DNA. TRBV21-1 is a listed pseudogene. This CDR3 is 15 amino acids long. DNA for the CDR3: TGTGCCAGCAGCACAAGGTGGGGGGAAATGTGCGGCTACACCTTC. Residues: CASSTRWGEMCGYTF.

This rearrangement joins TRBV7-2 to TRBJ2-7; the D is unclear. The CDR3 contains 14 residues. Germline V gene data show CDR1 as SGHTA and CDR2 as FQGNSA. The V gene lost 3 bases and the J gene lost 2 bases, with 11 bases spanning the gap. The CDR3 DNA reads TGTGCCAGCAGCTTTGCCCCAGCCCCCTACGAGCAGTACTTC. This encodes CASSFAPAPYEQYF.